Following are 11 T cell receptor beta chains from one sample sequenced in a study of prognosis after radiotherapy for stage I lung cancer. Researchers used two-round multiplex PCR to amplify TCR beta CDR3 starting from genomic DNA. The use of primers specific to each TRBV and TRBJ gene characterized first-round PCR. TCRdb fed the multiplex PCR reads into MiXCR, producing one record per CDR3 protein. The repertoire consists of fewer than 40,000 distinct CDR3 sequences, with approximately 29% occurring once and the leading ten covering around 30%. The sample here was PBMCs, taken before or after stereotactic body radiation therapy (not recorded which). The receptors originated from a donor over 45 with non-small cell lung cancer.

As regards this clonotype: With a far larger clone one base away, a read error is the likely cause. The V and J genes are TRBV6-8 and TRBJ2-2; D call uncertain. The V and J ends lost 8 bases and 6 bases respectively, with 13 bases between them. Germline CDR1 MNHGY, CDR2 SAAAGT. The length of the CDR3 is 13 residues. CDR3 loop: CASGQSRPGELFF. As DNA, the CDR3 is TGTGCCAGCGGCCAAAGCAGGCCCGGGGAGCTGTTTTTT.

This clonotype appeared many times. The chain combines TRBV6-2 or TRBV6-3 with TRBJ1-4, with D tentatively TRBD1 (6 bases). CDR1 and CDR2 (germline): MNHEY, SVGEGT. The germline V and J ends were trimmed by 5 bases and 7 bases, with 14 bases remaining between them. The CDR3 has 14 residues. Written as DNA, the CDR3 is TGTGCCAGCAGTGGGGGCCTTTCGGGTGAAAAACTGTTTTTT. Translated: CASSGGLSGEKLFF.

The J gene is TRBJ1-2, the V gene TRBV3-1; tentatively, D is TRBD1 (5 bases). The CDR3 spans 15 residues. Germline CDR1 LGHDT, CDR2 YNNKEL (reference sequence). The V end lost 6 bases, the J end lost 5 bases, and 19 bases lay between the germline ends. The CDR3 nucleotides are TGTGCCAGCAGTAGGAGTCTCGGGACTCGATATGGCTACACCTTC. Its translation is CASSRSLGTRYGYTF. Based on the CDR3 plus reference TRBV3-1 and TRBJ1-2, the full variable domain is DTAVSQTPKYLVTQMGNDKSIKCEQNLGHDTMYWYKQDSKKFLKIMFSYNNKELIINETVPNRFSPKSPDKAHLNLHINSLELGDSAVYFCASSRSLGTRYGYTFGSGTRLTVV.

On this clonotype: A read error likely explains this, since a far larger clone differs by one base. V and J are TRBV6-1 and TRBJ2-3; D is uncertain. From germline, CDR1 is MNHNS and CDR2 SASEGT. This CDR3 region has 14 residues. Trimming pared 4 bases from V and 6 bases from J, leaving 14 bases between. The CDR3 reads CASSVQDGSDTQYF. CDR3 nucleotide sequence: TGTGCCAGCAGTGTGCAGGACGGCTCGGATACGCAGTATTTT.

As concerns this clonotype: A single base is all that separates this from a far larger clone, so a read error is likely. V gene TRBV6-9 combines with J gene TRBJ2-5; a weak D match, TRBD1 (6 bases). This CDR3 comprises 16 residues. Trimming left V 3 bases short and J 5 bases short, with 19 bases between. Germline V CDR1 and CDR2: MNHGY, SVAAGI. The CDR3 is CASSYPLEGVSETQYF. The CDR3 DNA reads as TGTGCCAGCAGTTACCCCCTAGAGGGGGTTTCGGAGACCCAGTACTTC.

CDR3 loop: CASSLGGKQYF. The CDR3 DNA sequence: TGTGCCAGCAGCTTGGGGGGAAAGCAGTACTTC. The V and J genes are TRBV5-6 and TRBJ2-7, with D unclear. V was shortened by 0 bases and J by 8 bases, with 6 bases between the two germline ends. The CDR3 covers 11 residues. Germline-derived CDR1 and CDR2 are SGHDT and YYEEEE. Looking up the rest from reference TRBV5-6 and TRBJ2-7 gives the full variable domain: DAGVTQSPTHLIKTRGQQVTLRCSPKSGHDTVSWYQQALGQGPQFIFQYYEEEERQRGNFPDRFSGHQFPNYSSELNVNALLLGDSALYLCASSLGGKQYFGPGTRLTVT.

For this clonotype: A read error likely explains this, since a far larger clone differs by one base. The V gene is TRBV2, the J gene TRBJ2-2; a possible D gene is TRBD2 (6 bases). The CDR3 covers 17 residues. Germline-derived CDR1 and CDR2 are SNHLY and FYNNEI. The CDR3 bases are TGTGCCAGCAGATTCGCCACAGGCCGGGGGAACACCGTGGAGCTGTTTTTT. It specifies CASRFATGRGNTVELFF.

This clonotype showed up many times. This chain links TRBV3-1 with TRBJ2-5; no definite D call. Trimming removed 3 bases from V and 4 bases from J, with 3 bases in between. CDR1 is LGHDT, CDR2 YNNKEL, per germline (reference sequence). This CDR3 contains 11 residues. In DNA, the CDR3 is TGTGCCAGCAGCCAGCGAGAGACCCAGTACTTC. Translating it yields CASSQRETQYF.

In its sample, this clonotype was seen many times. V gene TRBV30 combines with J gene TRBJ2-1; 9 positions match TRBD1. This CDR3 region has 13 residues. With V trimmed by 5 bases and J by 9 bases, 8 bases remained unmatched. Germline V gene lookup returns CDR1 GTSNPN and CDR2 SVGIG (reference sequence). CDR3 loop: CAWEGQGRGEQFF. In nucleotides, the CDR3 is TGTGCCTGGGAGGGACAGGGTAGAGGTGAGCAGTTCTTC.

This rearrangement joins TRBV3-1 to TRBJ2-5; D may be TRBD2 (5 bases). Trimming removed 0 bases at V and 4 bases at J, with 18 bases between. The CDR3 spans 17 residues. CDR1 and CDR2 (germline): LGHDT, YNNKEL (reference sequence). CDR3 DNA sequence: TGTGCCAGCAGCCAAGAGTACTTATCGGGGAGCAGAGAGACCCAGTACTTC. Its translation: CASSQEYLSGSRETQYF.

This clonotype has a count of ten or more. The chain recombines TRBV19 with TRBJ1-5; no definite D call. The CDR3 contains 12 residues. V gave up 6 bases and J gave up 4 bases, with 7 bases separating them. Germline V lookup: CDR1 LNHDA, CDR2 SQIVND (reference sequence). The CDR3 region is CASSLRNQPQHF. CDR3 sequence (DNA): TGTGCCAGTAGCCTCAGGAATCAGCCCCAGCATTTT.